The 9 T cell receptor beta chains presented below share a single source sample, sequenced in a study of T cells in Graves' hyperthyroidism and ophthalmopathy. TCR beta CDR3 sequences were amplified from RNA transcripts. A set of HTBI primers served as the primers for a first-round RT-PCR of the TCR CDR3. Each CDR3 protein gets one entry after TCRdb re-called the multiplex PCR reads with MiXCR. The table shows around 400,000 distinct CDR3 sequences, with 12% to 15% occurring only once. Sequenced input: blood. Every receptor here comes from a woman aged 60-70 years with Graves' ophthalmopathy.

This clonotype was counted at least ten times. This sequence joins TRBV2 and TRBJ2-7, with no clear D. With 4 bases removed from V and 5 bases from J, the gap between germline ends came to 6 bases. The CDR3 spans 11 residues. The germline V gene encodes CDR1 SNHLY and CDR2 FYNNEI. This CDR3 is CASSVGNEQYF. The DNA for the CDR3 is TGTGCCAGCAGTGTGGGGAACGAGCAGTACTTC.

This rearrangement joins TRBV28 to TRBJ1-3; tentatively, D is TRBD1 (5 bases). There are 15 residues in the CDR3. The V gene lost 2 bases and the J gene lost 0 bases, with 8 bases spanning the gap. The germline V gene has CDR1 MDHEN and CDR2 SYDVKM. The CDR3 region has the DNA TGTGCCAGCAGTTTAGTTGGGGCCTCTGGAAACACCATATATTTT. Protein: CASSLVGASGNTIYF.

The J gene is TRBJ1-2, the V gene TRBV19; D not resolved. The CDR3 consists of 12 residues. Trimming removed 5 bases at V and 2 bases at J, with 6 bases between. Germline CDR1 is LNHDA and CDR2 is SQIVND (reference sequence). The CDR3 DNA reads as TGTGCCAGTAGTGAGGTAAACTATGGCTACACCTTC. Translating it yields CASSEVNYGYTF.

This clonotype was recorded many times. This rearrangement joins TRBV28 to TRBJ2-7; TRBD1 agrees at 9 bases. The junction had 10 bases not matched to a gene; V was cut back by 5 bases and J by 5 bases. This CDR3 region has 15 residues. Germline CDR1 and CDR2: MDHEN and SYDVKM. CDR3 sequence: CASSPLRDRADEQYF. The CDR3 DNA sequence: TGTGCCAGCAGTCCCCTCCGGGACAGGGCGGACGAGCAGTACTTC.

This clonotype has a handful of counts. The chain combines TRBV6-1 with TRBJ1-1, with a possible D match to TRBD1 (5 bases). V was shortened by 7 bases and J by 7 bases, with 16 bases between the two germline ends. The CDR3 covers 13 residues. The germline gives CDR1 MNHNS, CDR2 SASEGT. CDR3: CASTRRGGSEAFF. CDR3 DNA: TGTGCCAGCACTAGACGGGGGGGGAGTGAAGCTTTCTTT.

This clonotype was observed at least ten times. The rearrangement joins TRBV20-1 to TRBJ2-5; TRBD2 agrees at 9 bases. The CDR3 sequence is 15 residues long. With 0 bases clipped from V and 1 base from J, the junction kept 3 bases outside the gene matches. The V gene's germline CDR1 is DFQATT and CDR2 SNEGSKA (reference sequence). CDR3 in amino acids: CSARDGLASQETQYF. As DNA, the CDR3 is TGCAGTGCTAGAGATGGACTAGCGTCCCAAGAGACCCAGTACTTC.

This clonotype showed up many times. V is TRBV28 and J is TRBJ2-7; D possibly uses TRBD1 or TRBD2 (6 bases each). Trimming cost V 5 bases and J 3 bases, with 11 bases left between them. The CDR3 is made up of 13 amino acids. Germline V gene data show CDR1 as MDHEN and CDR2 as SYDVKM. CDR3 region: CASSRGADYEQYF. For the CDR3, the DNA is TGTGCCAGCAGTAGGGGGGCGGACTACGAGCAGTACTTC.

This clonotype was counted ten times or more. The chain uses TRBV7-9 and TRBJ2-1, with 7 positions matching TRBD1. CDR3 length: 13 residues. The germline V gene encodes CDR1 SEHNR and CDR2 FQNEAQ (reference sequence). Trimming removed 8 bases from V and 4 bases from J; junction bases left unmatched: 5. This CDR3 is CASGRQGYNEQFF. CDR3 nucleotide sequence: TGTGCCAGCGGACGACAGGGTTACAATGAGCAGTTCTTC.

This clonotype was observed at least ten times. The rearrangement uses TRBV7-2 and TRBJ2-1, with TRBD2 matching 14 bases. The V gene's germline CDR1 is SGHTA and CDR2 FQGNSA. There are 17 residues in the CDR3. V lost 5 bases to trimming and J lost 9 bases; unmatched junction nucleotides: 12. CDR3 in amino acids: CASSQTKPGLAGVEQFF. DNA for the CDR3: TGTGCCAGCAGCCAAACTAAACCGGGACTAGCGGGAGTTGAGCAGTTCTTC. The whole variable domain, filled in from reference TRBV7-2 and TRBJ2-1, reads GAGVSQSPSNKVTEKGKDVELRCDPISGHTALYWYRQSLGQGLEFLIYFQGNSAPDKSGLPSDRFSAERTGGSVSTLTIQRTQQEDSAVYLCASSQTKPGLAGVEQFFGPGTRLTVL.